The rows below give T cell receptor beta chains drawn from one sample of a study of blood T cell repertoires in COVID-19. Assay: immunoSEQ multiplex PCR; the TCRdb copy retains only in-frame clones and omits some. This sample has 120,000 or so clones; 65% to 90% occur once, and the top ten carry around 6.3%. Sequenced: peripheral blood. These receptors were obtained from a man older than 75 with active or convalescent COVID-19. The CDR3 runs from the conserved cysteine through the conserved F or W. The order of the fields is V gene, D gene, clone size, J gene, CDR3 DNA, CDR3 protein. D genes are given only for firm matches. Clone sizes are given selectively: once, few, many, or a class where the clone is expanded.

>TRBV5-4|TRBD2|-|TRBJ2-3
TGTGCCAGCAGCAAACCTAGCGGGGGGGTGGCAGATACGCAGTATTTT
CASSKPSGGVADTQYF
>TRBV7-6|TRBD2|once|TRBJ2-1
TGTGCCAGCAGCCCCCTGACTAGCGGGAATGAGCAGTTCTTC
CASSPLTSGNEQFF
>TRBV5-8|TRBD1|-|TRBJ1-5
TGTGCCAGCAGCTTCCGACAGGGGACCAATCTAGGTCAGCCCCAGCATTTT
CASSFRQGTNLGQPQHF
>TRBV15|-|-|TRBJ1-3
TGTGCCACCAGCAGAGGAACAGGGAATGGAAACACCATATATTTT
CATSRGTGNGNTIYF
>TRBV5-4|-|-|TRBJ1-5
TGTGCCACCAAGGGGTGGGGTCTGGGTCAGCCCCAGCATTTT
CATKGWGLGQPQHF
>TRBV29-1|-|few|TRBJ2-7
TGCAGCGCCGGGAAGAATGGCAGGTGGGACGAGCAGTACTTC
CSAGKNGRWDEQYF
>TRBV6-4|TRBD2|-|TRBJ2-5
TGTGCCAGCAGGGGGGGGTTGGAGCGGGAGACCCAGTACTTC
CASRGGLERETQYF
>TRBV5-1|TRBD1|-|TRBJ2-5
TGCGCCAGCAGCAAGACAGGGGCGTACCAAGAGACCCAGTACTTC
CASSKTGAYQETQYF
>TRBV6-4|TRBD2|-|TRBJ2-1
TGTGCCAGCAGTGGGCTAGCGGGGGGAAATGAGCAGTTCTTC
CASSGLAGGNEQFF
>TRBV4-3|-|-|TRBJ2-2
TGCGCCAGCAGCCAACTTTTAACGAACACCGGGGAGCTGTTTTTT
CASSQLLTNTGELFF
>TRBV19|TRBD2|-|TRBJ2-1
TGTGCCAGTAGTATTTGGTCGGCGGGAGGCCTCTCCAATGAGCAGTTCTTC
CASSIWSAGGLSNEQFF
>TRBV5-4|-|-|TRBJ2-5
TGTGCCAGCAGCCGAGAAGAGACCCAGTACTTC
CASSREETQYF
>TRBV5-1|TRBD2|-|TRBJ2-3
TGCGCCAGCAGCTTGGGGAGACTAGCGGGAGGGGATCATACGCAGTATTTT
CASSLGRLAGGDHTQYF